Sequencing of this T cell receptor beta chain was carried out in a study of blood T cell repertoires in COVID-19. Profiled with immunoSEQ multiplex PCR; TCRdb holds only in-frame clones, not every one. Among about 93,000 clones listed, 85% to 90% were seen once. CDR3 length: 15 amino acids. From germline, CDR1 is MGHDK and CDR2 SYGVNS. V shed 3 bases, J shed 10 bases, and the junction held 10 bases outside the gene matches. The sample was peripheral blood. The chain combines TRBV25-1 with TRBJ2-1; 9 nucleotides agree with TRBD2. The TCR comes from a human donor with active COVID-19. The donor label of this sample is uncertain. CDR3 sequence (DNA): TGTGCCAGCAGTGACTTCGGCGGGGGGGCTAGGGAGCAGTTCTTC. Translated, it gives CASSDFGGGAREQFF.